This entry lists 13 T cell receptor beta chains sequenced from one sample in a study of spatial heterogeneity in lung cancer. TCRdb re-derived calls from the 5' RACE reads in MiXCR, one entry per CDR3 protein. The repertoire holds roughly 79,000 distinct CDR3 sequences, with 10% to 15% as singletons. Sample time point: sample taken at primary tumor resection. Sequencing was performed on whole RNA extracted from tumor and nontumor lung tissue, or from frozen PBMC, and the material was left unsorted. The specimen comprised PBMCs, sampled at surgery. The receptors stem from a male donor with early-stage non-small cell lung cancer.

The chain has TRBV29-1 and TRBJ2-5; TRBD1 agrees at 8 bases. CDR3 length: 12 amino acids. Trimming cost V 5 bases and J 4 bases; bases outside gene matches: 3. CDR1 is SQVTM and CDR2 is ANQGSEA in the germline V gene. The CDR3 loop reads CSVNDRGETQYF. The CDR3 DNA reads as TGCAGCGTTAACGACAGGGGAGAGACCCAGTACTTC. Filled out from reference TRBV29-1 and TRBJ2-5, the complete variable domain reads SAVISQKPSRDICQRGTSLTIQCQVDSQVTMMFWYRQQPGQSLTLIATANQGSEATYESGFVIDKFPISRPNLTFSTLTVSNMSPEDSSIYLCSVNDRGETQYFGPGTRLLVL.

This clonotype has ten or more counts. The chain joins TRBV29-1 to TRBJ2-7; 9 nucleotides agree with TRBD2. Per germline, CDR1 SQVTM and CDR2 ANQGSEA. This CDR3 has 14 amino acids. After removal of 6 bases from V and 6 bases from J, the junction contained 12 bases not matched to a gene. Written as DNA, the CDR3 is TGCAGCGTAGCTATGGGGCTAGCGGGAAGCGAGCAGTACTTC. Translated, it gives CSVAMGLAGSEQYF.

The chain uses TRBV20-1 and TRBJ2-3; 11 nucleotides line up with TRBD2. Germline values: CDR1 DFQATT, CDR2 SNEGSKA (reference sequence). CDR3 size: 14 residues. V lost 5 bases and J lost 6; bases outside the gene matches: 7. The CDR3 DNA sequence: TGCAGTGCTTTCCCGGGACTAGCGGTTGATACGCAGTATTTT. As protein: CSAFPGLAVDTQYF.

This clonotype came up many times. The chain is built from TRBV20-1 and TRBJ1-3; D is undetermined. The V gene's germline CDR1 is DFQATT and CDR2 SNEGSKA (reference sequence). The germline V and J ends were trimmed by 5 bases and 0 bases, with 14 bases remaining between them. The CDR3 spans 15 residues. CDR3 region: CSASPTPFSGNTIYF. For the CDR3, the DNA is TGCAGTGCTTCCCCGACACCTTTCTCTGGAAACACCATATATTTT.

In DNA form, the CDR3 reads TGCAGTGCGGCGGCAGGGGCCGGGGAGCTGTTTTTT. Translating gives CSAAAGAGELFF. This chain links TRBV20-1 with TRBJ2-2; D is possibly TRBD1 (6 bases). CDR3 length: 12 residues. Between the trimmed V and J ends, which lost 6 bases and 6 bases, there was a span of 11 bases. Germline CDR1 is DFQATT and CDR2 is SNEGSKA (reference sequence).

Many counts were recorded for this clonotype. The rearrangement joins TRBV5-6 to TRBJ2-5, with D possibly TRBD1 on 6 matching bases. The CDR3 sequence is 16 residues long. Germline lookup yields CDR1 SGHDT and CDR2 YYEEEE. Trimming took 4 bases from V and 1 from J, leaving 17 bases between them. The CDR3 here is CASSPLGRGIQETQYF. The DNA for the CDR3 is TGTGCCAGCAGCCCACTCGGCAGGGGCATCCAAGAGACCCAGTACTTC.

In its sample, this clonotype was seen many times. The V and J genes are TRBV7-3 and TRBJ1-1, with D uncertain. Trimming removed 2 bases from V and 1 base from J, with 5 bases in between. The CDR3 runs 13 residues. CDR1 and CDR2 (germline): SGHTA, FQGTGA. The CDR3 sequence is CASSLFSNTEAFF. CDR3 sequence (DNA): TGTGCCAGCAGCTTATTTTCGAACACTGAAGCTTTCTTT.

The chain joins TRBV7-9 to TRBJ2-5; D is perhaps TRBD2 (6 bases). CDR3 size: 14 residues. Germline values: CDR1 SEHNR, CDR2 FQNEAQ (reference sequence). In nucleotides, the CDR3 is TGTGTCACCTCCCAGGAGGGAAGGCAAGAGACCCAGTACTTC. Protein: CVTSQEGRQETQYF.

The J gene is TRBJ2-3, the V gene TRBV7-9; D not certain. Trimming cost V 2 bases and J 4 bases, with 4 bases left between them. The CDR3 is 12 residues long. Germline assignment: CDR1 SEHNR and CDR2 FQNEAQ (reference sequence). CDR3: CASSLHSDTQYF. For the CDR3, the DNA is TGTGCCAGCAGCTTACACTCAGATACGCAGTATTTT. Based on the CDR3 plus reference TRBV7-9 and TRBJ2-3, the full variable domain is DTGVSQNPRHKITKRGQNVTFRCDPISEHNRLYWYRQTLGQGPEFLTYFQNEAQLEKSRLLSDRFSAERPKGSFSTLEIQRTEQGDSAMYLCASSLHSDTQYFGPGTRLTVL.

The chain has TRBV6-1 and TRBJ1-5; no clear D. Trimming took 1 base from V and 6 from J, leaving 7 bases between them. The length of the CDR3 is 13 residues. Germline CDR1 reads MNHNS; CDR2 reads SASEGT. CDR3 sequence reads: CASSEVTGQPQHF. In DNA form, the CDR3 reads TGTGCCAGCAGTGAAGTCACCGGTCAGCCCCAGCATTTT.

In DNA form, the CDR3 reads TGTGCCAGCAGCCTCAGACTAGCGGGGGGGCTGGATGAGCAGTTCTTC. Protein product: CASSLRLAGGLDEQFF. This chain uses TRBV7-3 with TRBJ2-1; 14 nucleotides match TRBD2. Germline values: CDR1 SGHTA, CDR2 FQGTGA. V lost 5 bases, J lost 8 bases, and 8 bases stayed unmatched. The CDR3 is made up of 16 amino acids.

This clonotype was seen at least ten times. V usage is TRBV27 and J usage is TRBJ2-7; 7 positions match TRBD1. CDR3 size: 14 residues. Trimming at V came to 0 bases and at J to 4 bases, leaving 3 bases not matched to a gene. Per germline, CDR1 MNHEY and CDR2 SMNVEV (reference sequence). Here the CDR3 reads CASSLSSGGYEQYF. For the CDR3, the DNA is TGTGCCAGCAGTTTATCATCAGGGGGATACGAGCAGTACTTC.

CDR3: CASSLASREQFF. The CDR3 DNA reads TGTGCCAGCAGTTTAGCGTCCAGAGAGCAGTTCTTC. The gene calls are TRBV12-3 or TRBV12-4 and TRBJ2-1; D uncertain. CDR3 length equals 12 residues. The V gene lost 0 bases and the J gene lost 10 bases, with 7 bases spanning the gap.